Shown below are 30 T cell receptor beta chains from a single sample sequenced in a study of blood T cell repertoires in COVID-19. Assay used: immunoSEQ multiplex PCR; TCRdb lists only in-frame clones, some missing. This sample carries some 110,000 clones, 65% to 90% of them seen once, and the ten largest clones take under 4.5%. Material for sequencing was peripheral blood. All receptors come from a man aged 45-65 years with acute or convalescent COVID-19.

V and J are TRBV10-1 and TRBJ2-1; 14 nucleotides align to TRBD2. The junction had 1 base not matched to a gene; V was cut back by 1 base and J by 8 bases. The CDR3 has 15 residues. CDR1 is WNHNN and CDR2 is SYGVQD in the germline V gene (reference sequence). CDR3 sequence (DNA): TGCGCCAGCAGTGAGTGGACTAGCGGGAGGTATGAGCAGTTCTTC. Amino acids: CASSEWTSGRYEQFF.

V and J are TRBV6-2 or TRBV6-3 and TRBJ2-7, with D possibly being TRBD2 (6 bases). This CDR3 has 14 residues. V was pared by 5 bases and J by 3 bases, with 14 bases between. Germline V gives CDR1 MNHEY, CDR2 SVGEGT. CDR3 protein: CASSLPGGIYEQYF. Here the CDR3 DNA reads TGTGCCAGCAGTCTCCCCGGGGGAATCTACGAGCAGTACTTC.

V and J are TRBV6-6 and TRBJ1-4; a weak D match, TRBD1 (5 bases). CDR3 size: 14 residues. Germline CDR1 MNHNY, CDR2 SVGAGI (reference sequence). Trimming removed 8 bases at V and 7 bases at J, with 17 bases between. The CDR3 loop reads CASFLGGWVEKLFF. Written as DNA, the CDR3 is TGTGCCAGCTTCCTGGGGGGTTGGGTTGAAAAACTGTTTTTT.

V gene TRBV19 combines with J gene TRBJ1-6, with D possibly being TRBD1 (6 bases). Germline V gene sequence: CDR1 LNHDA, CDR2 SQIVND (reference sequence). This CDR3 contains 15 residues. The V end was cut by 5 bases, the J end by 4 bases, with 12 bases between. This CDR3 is CASSLDSTYNSPLHF. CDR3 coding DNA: TGTGCCAGTAGTCTGGACAGCACTTATAATTCACCCCTCCACTTT.

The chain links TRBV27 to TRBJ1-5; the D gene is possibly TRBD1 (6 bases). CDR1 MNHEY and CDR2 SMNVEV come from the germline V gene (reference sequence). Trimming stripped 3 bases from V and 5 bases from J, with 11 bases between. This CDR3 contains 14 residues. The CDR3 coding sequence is TGTGCCAGCAGTTTGGTCAGGGGCCATCAGCCCCAGCATTTT. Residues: CASSLVRGHQPQHF.

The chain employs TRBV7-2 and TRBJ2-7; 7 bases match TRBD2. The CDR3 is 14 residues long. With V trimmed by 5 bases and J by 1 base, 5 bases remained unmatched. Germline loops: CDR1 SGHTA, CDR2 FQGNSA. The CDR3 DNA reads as TGTGCCAGCAGCCCAGCGGGACGATCCTACGAGCAGTACTTC. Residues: CASSPAGRSYEQYF.

The CDR3 nucleotides read TGCGCCAGCAGCCAAGAGACAGCGCAGTTCTTC. Its protein product is CASSQETAQFF. The V call is TRBV4-1, the J call TRBJ2-1; tentatively, D is TRBD1 (5 bases). Germline V gene sequence: CDR1 MGHRA, CDR2 YSYEKL. This CDR3 has 11 residues. V gave up 0 bases and J gave up 12 bases, with 6 bases separating them.

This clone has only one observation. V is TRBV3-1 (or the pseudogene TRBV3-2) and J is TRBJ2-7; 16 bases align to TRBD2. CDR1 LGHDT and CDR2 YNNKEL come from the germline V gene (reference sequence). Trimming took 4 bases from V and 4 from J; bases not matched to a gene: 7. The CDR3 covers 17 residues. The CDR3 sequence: CASSPGTSGRAGYEQYF. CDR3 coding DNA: TGTGCCAGCAGCCCCGGGACTAGCGGGAGGGCCGGGTACGAGCAGTACTTC.

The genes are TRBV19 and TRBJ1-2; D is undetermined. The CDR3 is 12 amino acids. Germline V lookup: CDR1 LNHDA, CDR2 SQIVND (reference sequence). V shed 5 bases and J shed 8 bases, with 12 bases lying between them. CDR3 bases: TGTGCCAGTAGTTACGGGTCGTTCGGCTACACCTTC. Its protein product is CASSYGSFGYTF.

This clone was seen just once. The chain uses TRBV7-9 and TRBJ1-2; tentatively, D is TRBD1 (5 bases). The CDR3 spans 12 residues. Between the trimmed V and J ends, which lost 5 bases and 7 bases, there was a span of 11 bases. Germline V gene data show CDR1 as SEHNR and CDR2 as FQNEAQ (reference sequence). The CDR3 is CASSTGHLGYTF. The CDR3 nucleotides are TGTGCCAGCAGCACCGGACATCTTGGCTACACCTTC.

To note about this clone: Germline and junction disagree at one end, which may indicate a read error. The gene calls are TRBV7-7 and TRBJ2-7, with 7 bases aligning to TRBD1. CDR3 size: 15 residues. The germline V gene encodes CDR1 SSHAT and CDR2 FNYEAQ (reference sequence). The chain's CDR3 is CASSPGQAPLYEQYF. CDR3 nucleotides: TGTGCTAGCAGCCCCGGACAGGCTCCCCTCTACGAGCAGTACTTC.

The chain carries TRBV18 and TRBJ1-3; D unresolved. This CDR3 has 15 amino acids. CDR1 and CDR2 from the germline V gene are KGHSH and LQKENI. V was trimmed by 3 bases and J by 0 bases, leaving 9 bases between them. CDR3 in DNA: TGTGCCAGCTCACCGAATCGGGACTCTGGAAACACCATATATTTT. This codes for CASSPNRDSGNTIYF. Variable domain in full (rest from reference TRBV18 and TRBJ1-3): NAGVMQNPRHLVRRRGQEARLRCSPMKGHSHVYWYRQLPEEGLKFMVYLQKENIIDESGMPKERFSAEFPKEGPSILRIQQVVRGDSAAYFCASSPNRDSGNTIYFGEGSWLTVV.

In nucleotides, the CDR3 is TGTGCCAGCAGCACGGCCCTCGGGGTAGCCTACGAGCAGTACTTC. Translation gives CASSTALGVAYEQYF. The V call is TRBV11-3, the J call TRBJ2-7; possible D gene TRBD2, 5 bases. The germline V and J ends were trimmed by 5 bases and 2 bases, with 16 bases remaining between them. The length of the CDR3 is 15 residues. Per germline, CDR1 SGHNT and CDR2 YENEEA.

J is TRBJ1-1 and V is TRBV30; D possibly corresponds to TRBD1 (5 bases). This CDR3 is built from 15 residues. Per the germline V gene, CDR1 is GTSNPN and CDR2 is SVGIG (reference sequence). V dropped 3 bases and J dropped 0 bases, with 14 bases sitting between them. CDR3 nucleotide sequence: TGTGCCTGGAGAGCCGGACATTCCATGAACACTGAAGCTTTCTTT. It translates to CAWRAGHSMNTEAFF.

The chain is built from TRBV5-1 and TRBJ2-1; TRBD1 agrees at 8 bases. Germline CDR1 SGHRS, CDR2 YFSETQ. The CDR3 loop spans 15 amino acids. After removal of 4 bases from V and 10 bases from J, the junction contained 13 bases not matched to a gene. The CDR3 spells CASSPGQGRGEEQFF. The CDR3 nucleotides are TGCGCCAGCAGCCCCGGACAGGGAAGAGGAGAAGAGCAGTTCTTC.

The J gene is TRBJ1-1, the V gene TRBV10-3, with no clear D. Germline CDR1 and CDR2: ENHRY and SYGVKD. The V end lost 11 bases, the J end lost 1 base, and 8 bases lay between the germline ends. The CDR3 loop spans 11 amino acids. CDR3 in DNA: TGTGCCTCCCACTCGAACACTGAAGCTTTCTTT. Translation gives CASHSNTEAFF.

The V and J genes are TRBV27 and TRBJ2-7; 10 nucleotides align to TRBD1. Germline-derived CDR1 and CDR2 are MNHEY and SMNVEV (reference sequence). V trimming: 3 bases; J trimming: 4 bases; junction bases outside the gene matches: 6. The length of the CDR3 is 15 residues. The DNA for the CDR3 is TGTGCCAGCAGTTTCAGAGGGACAGGGGAGTACGAGCAGTACTTC. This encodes CASSFRGTGEYEQYF.

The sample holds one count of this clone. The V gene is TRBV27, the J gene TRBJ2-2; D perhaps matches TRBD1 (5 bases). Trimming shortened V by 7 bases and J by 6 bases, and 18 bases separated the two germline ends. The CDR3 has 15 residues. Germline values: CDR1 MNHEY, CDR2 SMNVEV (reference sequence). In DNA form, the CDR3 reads TGTGCCAGCACTCTATTACCGACAGCCCCCGGGGAGCTGTTTTTT. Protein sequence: CASTLLPTAPGELFF.

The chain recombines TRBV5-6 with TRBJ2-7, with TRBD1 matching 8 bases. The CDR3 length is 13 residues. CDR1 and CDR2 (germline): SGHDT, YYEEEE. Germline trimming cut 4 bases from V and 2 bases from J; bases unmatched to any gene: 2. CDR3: CASSTDRAYEQYF. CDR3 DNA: TGTGCCAGCAGCACGGACAGGGCCTACGAGCAGTACTTC.

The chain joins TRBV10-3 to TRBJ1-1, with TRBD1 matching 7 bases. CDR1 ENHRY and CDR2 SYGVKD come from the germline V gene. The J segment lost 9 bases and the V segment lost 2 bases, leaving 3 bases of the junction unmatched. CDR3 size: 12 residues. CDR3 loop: CAISEQGGKAFF. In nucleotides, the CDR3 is TGTGCCATCAGTGAGCAGGGGGGTAAAGCTTTCTTT.

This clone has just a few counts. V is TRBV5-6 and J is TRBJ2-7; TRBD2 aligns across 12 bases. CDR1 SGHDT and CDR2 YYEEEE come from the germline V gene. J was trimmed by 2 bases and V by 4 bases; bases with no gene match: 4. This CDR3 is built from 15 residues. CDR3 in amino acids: CASSALAGGPYEQYF. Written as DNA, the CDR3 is TGTGCCAGCAGCGCGCTAGCGGGGGGGCCCTACGAGCAGTACTTC.

The CDR3 reads CATSRGPAGDTGELFF. CDR3 nucleotide sequence: TGTGCCACCAGCAGAGGGCCAGCGGGAGACACCGGGGAGCTGTTTTTT. The chain combines TRBV15 with TRBJ2-2, with 8 bases that match TRBD2. With V trimmed by 1 base and J by 3 bases, 4 bases remained unmatched. This CDR3 has 16 amino acids. CDR1 is LNHNV and CDR2 is YYDKDF in the germline V gene (reference sequence).

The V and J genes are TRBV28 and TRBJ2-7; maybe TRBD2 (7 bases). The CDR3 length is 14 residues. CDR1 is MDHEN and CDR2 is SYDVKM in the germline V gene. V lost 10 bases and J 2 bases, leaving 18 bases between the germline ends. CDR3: CAISVGGPPYEQYF. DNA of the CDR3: TGTGCCATCTCGGTCGGGGGGCCCCCCTACGAGCAGTACTTC.

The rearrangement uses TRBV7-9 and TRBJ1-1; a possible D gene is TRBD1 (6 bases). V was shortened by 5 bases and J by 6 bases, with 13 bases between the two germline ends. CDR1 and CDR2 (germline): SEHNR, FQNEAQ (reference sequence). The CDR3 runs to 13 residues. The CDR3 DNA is TGTGCCAGCAGCCCGAGCGACAGGTCTGAAGCTTTCTTT. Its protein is CASSPSDRSEAFF.

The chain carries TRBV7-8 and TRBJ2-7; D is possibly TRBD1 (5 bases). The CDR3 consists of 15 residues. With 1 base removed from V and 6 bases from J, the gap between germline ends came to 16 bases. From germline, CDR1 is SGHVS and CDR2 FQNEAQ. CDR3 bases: TGTGCCAGCAGCTTAGATATTGATTCAGGGTTCGAGCAGTACTTC. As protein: CASSLDIDSGFEQYF.

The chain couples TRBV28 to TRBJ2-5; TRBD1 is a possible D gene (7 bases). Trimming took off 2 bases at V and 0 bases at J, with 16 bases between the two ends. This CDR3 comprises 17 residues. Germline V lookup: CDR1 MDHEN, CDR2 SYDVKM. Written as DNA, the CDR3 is TGTGCCAGCAGTTTAGATTGGGGCAGGGGGGACCAAGAGACCCAGTACTTC. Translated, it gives CASSLDWGRGDQETQYF.

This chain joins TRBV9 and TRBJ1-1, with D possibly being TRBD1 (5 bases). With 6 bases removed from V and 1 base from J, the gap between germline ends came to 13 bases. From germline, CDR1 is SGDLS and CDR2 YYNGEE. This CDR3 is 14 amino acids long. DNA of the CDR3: TGTGCCAGCACTCGAGGACATTCGAACACTGAAGCTTTCTTT. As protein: CASTRGHSNTEAFF.

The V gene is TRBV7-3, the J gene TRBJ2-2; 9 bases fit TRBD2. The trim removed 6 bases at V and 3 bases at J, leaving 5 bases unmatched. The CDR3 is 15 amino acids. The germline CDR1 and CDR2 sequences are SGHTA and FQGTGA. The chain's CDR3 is CASSPLAGDTGELFF. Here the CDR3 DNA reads TGTGCCAGCAGTCCCTTAGCGGGAGACACCGGGGAGCTGTTTTTT. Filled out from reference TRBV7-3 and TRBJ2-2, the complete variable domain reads GAGVSQTPSNKVTEKGKYVELRCDPISGHTALYWYRQSLGQGPEFLIYFQGTGAADDSGLPNDRFFAVRPEGSVSTLKIQRTERGDSAVYLCASSPLAGDTGELFFGEGSRLTVL.

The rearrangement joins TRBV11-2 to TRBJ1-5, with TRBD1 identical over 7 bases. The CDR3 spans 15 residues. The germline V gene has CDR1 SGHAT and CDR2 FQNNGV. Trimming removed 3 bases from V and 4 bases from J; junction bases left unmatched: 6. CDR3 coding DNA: TGTGCCAGCAGCTTGAGGGGACAGCCGAATCAGCCCCAGCATTTT. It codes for CASSLRGQPNQPQHF.

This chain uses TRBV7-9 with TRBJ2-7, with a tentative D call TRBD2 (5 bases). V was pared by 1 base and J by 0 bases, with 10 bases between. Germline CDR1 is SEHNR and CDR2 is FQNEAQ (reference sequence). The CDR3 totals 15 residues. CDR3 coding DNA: TGTGCCAGCAGCTTAGAGAGCGGCTACTCCTACGAGCAGTACTTC. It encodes CASSLESGYSYEQYF.